Following are 3 T cell receptor beta chains from one sample sequenced in a study of vaccination effects on CD4 cells after COVID-19. Expansion of antigen-specific CD4+ T cells with viral peptide pools was carried out by the ViraFEST assay before sequencing. Subsequent to a culture period of under 11 days, CD4+ T cells were isolated. Two-dose vaccination with either BNT162b2 or mRNA-1273 was given to the participants. Clones were sequenced by immunoSEQ multiplex PCR, and TCRdb holds only the in-frame ones, with some missing. The sample lists tens of thousands of clones; 60% to 75% were seen once. The antigens these receptors bind are not known. Sequenced material: CD4+ T cells from PBMCs cultured with HCoV-229E spike peptides, taken after COVID-19 vaccination. These receptors were collected from a human donor who received a COVID-19 vaccine.

V and J are TRBV3-1 (or the pseudogene TRBV3-2) and TRBJ1-1; D possibly corresponds to TRBD1 (6 bases). Trimming took off 0 bases at V and 8 bases at J, with 13 bases between the two ends. The CDR3 sequence is 14 residues long. Germline V CDR1 and CDR2: LGHDT, YNNKEL (reference sequence). In DNA, the CDR3 is TGTGCCAGCAGCCAAGATCACGGGGGGCAGGAAGCTTTCTTT. Its translation: CASSQDHGGQEAFF.

This clone has only a few counts. This rearrangement joins TRBV27 to TRBJ1-6, with D unclear. The length of the CDR3 is 15 residues. Germline CDR1 is MNHEY and CDR2 is SMNVEV (reference sequence). V was shortened by 5 bases and J by 6 bases, with 14 bases between the two germline ends. CDR3 region: CASSPGRPGNSPLHF. The CDR3 coding sequence is TGTGCCAGCAGTCCCGGACGGCCGGGTAATTCACCCCTCCACTTT.

The chain links TRBV6-2 or TRBV6-3 to TRBJ2-5, with D perhaps matching TRBD2 (7 bases). The germline V and J ends were trimmed by 2 bases and 6 bases, with 16 bases remaining between them. Germline V gene sequence: CDR1 MNHEY, CDR2 SVGEGT. The CDR3 contains 15 residues. CDR3 residues: CASSYGGGPGQTQYF. CDR3 coding DNA: TGTGCCAGCAGTTACGGGGGGGGGCCCGGGCAGACCCAGTACTTC.